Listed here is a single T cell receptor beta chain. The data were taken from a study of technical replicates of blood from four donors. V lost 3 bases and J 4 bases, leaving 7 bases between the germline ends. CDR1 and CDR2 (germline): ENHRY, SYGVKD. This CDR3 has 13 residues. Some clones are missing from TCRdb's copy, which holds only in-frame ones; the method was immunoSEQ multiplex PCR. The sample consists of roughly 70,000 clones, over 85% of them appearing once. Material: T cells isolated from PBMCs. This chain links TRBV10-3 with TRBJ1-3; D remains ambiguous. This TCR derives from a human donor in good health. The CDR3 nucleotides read TGTGCCATCAGTGAAACAGAAGGAAACACCATATATTTT. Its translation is CAISETEGNTIYF.